The rows below give T cell receptor beta chains drawn from one sample of a study of cytomegalovirus exposure and HLA in healthy donors. The table came from immunoSEQ multiplex PCR; TCRdb's copy has only in-frame clones and leaves some out. Of about 120,000 clones in the sample, 60% to 85% were seen once. The sequencing sample was made of PBMCs. These receptors were taken from a woman between 40 and 50 years old in good health and CMV-seropositive. Both conserved end residues are part of each CDR3. Fields, in order: D gene, J gene, V gene, clone size, CDR3 length, CDR3 protein, CDR3 DNA. D genes are given only for firm matches. A row's size may be missing; if present it is once, few, many or a size class.

d_gene: -; j_gene: TRBJ2-5; v_gene: TRBV30; abundance: -; len: 12; CDR3aa: CAWSDLNRMQYF; CDR3nt: TGTGCCTGGAGTGACCTAAACAGGATGCAGTACTTC
d_gene: -; j_gene: TRBJ1-1; v_gene: TRBV10-3; abundance: -; len: 13; CDR3aa: CAIRGQRNTEAFF; CDR3nt: TGTGCCATCAGGGGGCAGAGAAACACTGAAGCTTTCTTT
d_gene: -; j_gene: TRBJ2-7; v_gene: TRBV7-9; abundance: -; len: 15; CDR3aa: CSSSLRRGSSYEQYF; CDR3nt: TGTTCCAGCAGCTTAAGGCGGGGTAGCTCCTACGAGCAGTACTTC
d_gene: -; j_gene: TRBJ1-4; v_gene: TRBV9; abundance: -; len: 18; CDR3aa: CASSVGENTAILREKLFF; CDR3nt: TGTGCCAGCAGCGTAGGGGAGAACACAGCCATCCTTCGGGAAAAACTGTTTTTT
d_gene: TRBD1; j_gene: TRBJ1-1; v_gene: TRBV7-8; abundance: -; len: 14; CDR3aa: CASSSNRGNTEAFF; CDR3nt: TGTGCCAGCAGCTCAAACAGGGGTAACACTGAAGCTTTCTTT
d_gene: TRBD2; j_gene: TRBJ2-1; v_gene: TRBV2; abundance: once; len: 17; CDR3aa: CASSGSTSGASYNEQFF; CDR3nt: TGTGCCAGCAGTGGATCGACTAGCGGGGCGTCCTACAATGAGCAGTTCTTC
d_gene: TRBD1; j_gene: TRBJ2-6; v_gene: TRBV2; abundance: -; len: 16; CDR3aa: CASRDRRLSGANVLTF; CDR3nt: TGTGCCAGCAGGGACAGGAGACTCTCTGGGGCCAACGTCCTGACTTTC
d_gene: TRBD1; j_gene: TRBJ1-2; v_gene: TRBV18; abundance: -; len: 15; CDR3aa: CASSPRTGDLYGYTF; CDR3nt: TGTGCCAGCTCACCCCGGACAGGGGACCTCTATGGCTACACCTTC
d_gene: TRBD2; j_gene: TRBJ2-1; v_gene: TRBV27; abundance: -; len: 19; CDR3aa: CASSEGLAGTTSSYNEQFF; CDR3nt: TGTGCCAGCAGCGAAGGACTAGCGGGAACTACGAGCTCCTACAATGAGCAGTTCTTC
d_gene: TRBD2; j_gene: TRBJ2-5; v_gene: TRBV2; abundance: few; len: 13; CDR3aa: CASRGTSGETQYF; CDR3nt: TGTGCCAGCAGGGGGACTAGCGGGGAGACCCAGTACTTC
d_gene: -; j_gene: TRBJ1-5; v_gene: TRBV27; abundance: -; len: 16; CDR3aa: CASSLSAPQGRQPQHF; CDR3nt: TGTGCCAGCAGTTTATCGGCCCCCCAGGGGCGACAGCCCCAGCATTTT
d_gene: -; j_gene: TRBJ1-1; v_gene: TRBV29-1; abundance: -; len: 12; CDR3aa: CSVGGQNTEAFF; CDR3nt: TGCAGCGTTGGGGGACAGAACACTGAAGCTTTCTTT
d_gene: -; j_gene: TRBJ1-2; v_gene: TRBV11-1; abundance: -; len: 13; CDR3aa: CASSLAGASGYTF; CDR3nt: TGTGCCAGCAGCTTAGCAGGGGCCAGTGGCTACACCTTC
d_gene: TRBD1; j_gene: TRBJ1-6; v_gene: TRBV25-1; abundance: -; len: 16; CDR3aa: CASSEPGTGWNSPLHF; CDR3nt: TGTGCCAGCAGTGAACCGGGGACAGGGTGGAATTCACCCCTCCACTTT
d_gene: TRBD1; j_gene: TRBJ2-7; v_gene: TRBV7-2; abundance: -; len: 13; CDR3aa: CASSLGQEYEQYF; CDR3nt: TGTGCCAGCAGCTTGGGACAGGAGTACGAGCAGTACTTC
d_gene: -; j_gene: TRBJ1-5; v_gene: TRBV7-3; abundance: -; len: 13; CDR3aa: CASSSDSNQPQHF; CDR3nt: TGTGCCAGCAGCTCAGATAGCAATCAGCCCCAGCATTTT
d_gene: -; j_gene: TRBJ1-2; v_gene: TRBV6-1; abundance: few; len: 15; CDR3aa: CASRLGQGLTYGYTF; CDR3nt: TGTGCCAGCAGGCTCGGGCAGGGCCTAACGTATGGCTACACCTTC
d_gene: -; j_gene: TRBJ2-1; v_gene: TRBV29-1; abundance: -; len: 11; CDR3aa: CSARQYNEQFF; CDR3nt: TGCAGCGCCAGACAGTACAATGAGCAGTTCTTC
d_gene: -; j_gene: TRBJ1-1; v_gene: TRBV29-1; abundance: few; len: 12; CDR3aa: CSVLQGSTEAFF; CDR3nt: TGCAGCGTTTTACAGGGTAGCACTGAAGCTTTCTTT
d_gene: TRBD1; j_gene: TRBJ2-2; v_gene: TRBV30; abundance: few; len: 14; CDR3aa: CATGATVNTGELFF; CDR3nt: TGTGCTACAGGGGCCACTGTCAACACCGGGGAGCTGTTTTTT
d_gene: -; j_gene: TRBJ2-3; v_gene: TRBV10-3; abundance: -; len: 14; CDR3aa: CAISEPQGTDTQYF; CDR3nt: TGTGCCATCAGTGAGCCGCAGGGCACAGATACGCAGTATTTT
d_gene: TRBD1; j_gene: TRBJ1-2; v_gene: TRBV7-8; abundance: few; len: 15; CDR3aa: CASSYMSGTGYGYTF; CDR3nt: TGTGCCAGCAGCTATATGTCCGGGACAGGGTATGGCTACACCTTC
d_gene: TRBD1; j_gene: TRBJ1-5; v_gene: TRBV11-2; abundance: -; len: 15; CDR3aa: CASSLDDRGNQPQHF; CDR3nt: TGTGCCAGCAGCTTAGACGACAGGGGCAATCAGCCCCAGCATTTT
d_gene: -; j_gene: TRBJ2-2; v_gene: TRBV12-5; abundance: -; len: 16; CDR3aa: CASGHFRDKNTGELFF; CDR3nt: TGTGCTAGTGGTCATTTCCGGGACAAGAACACCGGGGAGCTGTTTTTT
d_gene: TRBD2; j_gene: TRBJ2-3; v_gene: TRBV13; abundance: -; len: 18; CDR3aa: CASSFSYNSREFTDTQYF; CDR3nt: TGTGCCAGCAGCTTCTCCTACAACTCGCGGGAGTTCACAGATACGCAGTATTTT
d_gene: TRBD1; j_gene: TRBJ1-2; v_gene: TRBV4-1; abundance: -; len: 20; CDR3aa: CASSQKPYRDRGPEYYGYTF; CDR3nt: TGCGCCAGCAGCCAAAAACCGTACCGGGACAGGGGTCCCGAATACTATGGCTACACCTTC
d_gene: -; j_gene: TRBJ1-5; v_gene: TRBV10-3; abundance: once; len: 16; CDR3aa: CAISEGAAGNNQPQHF; CDR3nt: TGTGCCATCAGTGAGGGGGCAGCGGGGAACAATCAGCCCCAGCATTTT
d_gene: TRBD1; j_gene: TRBJ2-3; v_gene: TRBV29-1; abundance: -; len: 15; CDR3aa: CSVEGSGTGEWTQYF; CDR3nt: TGCAGCGTTGAGGGATCCGGGACAGGGGAATGGACGCAGTATTTT
d_gene: -; j_gene: TRBJ1-5; v_gene: TRBV10-1; abundance: few; len: 20; CDR3aa: CASSESGDQTRLHSNQPQHF; CDR3nt: TGCGCCAGCAGTGAGTCGGGAGATCAGACTCGCTTACATAGCAATCAGCCCCAGCATTTT
d_gene: TRBD1; j_gene: TRBJ2-7; v_gene: TRBV7-3; abundance: -; len: 14; CDR3aa: CARDQGDPPTRQYF; CDR3nt: TGTGCCAGGGACCAGGGGGACCCACCTACGAGGCAGTACTTC
d_gene: TRBD1; j_gene: TRBJ2-1; v_gene: TRBV27; abundance: -; len: 15; CDR3aa: CASLLGDRGYNEQFF; CDR3nt: TGTGCCAGCTTATTAGGGGACAGGGGCTACAATGAGCAGTTCTTC
d_gene: TRBD2; j_gene: TRBJ2-2; v_gene: TRBV7-2; abundance: -; len: 18; CDR3aa: CASSLVGTSFANTGELFF; CDR3nt: TGTGCCAGCAGCTTAGTGGGGACTAGCTTCGCGAACACCGGGGAGCTGTTTTTT
d_gene: -; j_gene: TRBJ1-2; v_gene: TRBV19; abundance: -; len: 13; CDR3aa: CASTTPRGNGYTF; CDR3nt: TGTGCCAGTACCACCCCGAGGGGGAACGGCTACACCTTC
d_gene: TRBD1; j_gene: TRBJ1-1; v_gene: TRBV7-3; abundance: -; len: 14; CDR3aa: CASSLGTANTEAFF; CDR3nt: TGTGCCAGCAGCTTGGGGACAGCGAACACTGAAGCTTTCTTT
d_gene: -; j_gene: TRBJ2-3; v_gene: TRBV6-5; abundance: few; len: 15; CDR3aa: CASSVGGLLTDTQYF; CDR3nt: TGTGCCAGCTCCGTAGGAGGGCTTCTCACAGATACGCAGTATTTT